This T cell receptor (beta chain) is drawn from a study of beta chain features in type 1 diabetes. General observations from the study: People with Type 1 diabetes carried modestly yet significantly shorter TCRB CDR3s in all four CD4+ subsets.

Concerning this clone: Its antigen is undetermined.

The isolated RNA, all of it, was reverse transcribed, so expressed TCRB transcripts were what got sequenced. Libraries were prepared by immunoSEQ multiplex PCR; TCRdb keeps only in-frame clonotypes and omits some of them. The repertoire consists of around 250,000 clones, with roughly 22% occurring once and the leading ten covering 0.028%. The sequence came from a woman between 40 and 55 years old with type 1 diabetes. Sequencing used naive CD4+ T cells from blood.

In DNA, the CDR3 is TGTGCCAGCAGCTTAGATTGGACAGAGGCAGGGACCTTC. This sequence encodes CASSLDWTEAGTF. The gene calls are TRBV7-2 and TRBJ1-2; D may be TRBD1 (6 bases). The CDR3 has 13 amino acids. The germline gives CDR1 SGHTA, CDR2 FQGNSA. The V gene lost 1 base and the J gene lost 14 bases, with 17 bases spanning the gap.